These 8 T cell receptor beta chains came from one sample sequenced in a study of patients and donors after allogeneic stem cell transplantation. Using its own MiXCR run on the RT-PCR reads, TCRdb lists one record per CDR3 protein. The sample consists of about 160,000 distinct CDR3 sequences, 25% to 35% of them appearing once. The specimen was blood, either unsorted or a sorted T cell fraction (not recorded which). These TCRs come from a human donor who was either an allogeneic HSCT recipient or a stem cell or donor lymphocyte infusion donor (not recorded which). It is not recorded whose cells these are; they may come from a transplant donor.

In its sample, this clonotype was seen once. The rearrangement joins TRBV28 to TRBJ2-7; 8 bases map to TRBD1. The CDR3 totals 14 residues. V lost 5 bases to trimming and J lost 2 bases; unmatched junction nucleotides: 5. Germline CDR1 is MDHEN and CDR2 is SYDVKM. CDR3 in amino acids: CASSRMTGAYEQYF. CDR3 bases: TGTGCCAGCAGTCGAATGACAGGGGCCTACGAGCAGTACTTC.

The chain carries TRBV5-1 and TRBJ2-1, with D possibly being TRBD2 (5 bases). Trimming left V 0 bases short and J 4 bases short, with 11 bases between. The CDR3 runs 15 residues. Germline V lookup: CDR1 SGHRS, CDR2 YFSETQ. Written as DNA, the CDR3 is TGCGCCAGCAGCTTGGCCCTAGACTATTACAATGAGCAGTTCTTC. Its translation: CASSLALDYYNEQFF.

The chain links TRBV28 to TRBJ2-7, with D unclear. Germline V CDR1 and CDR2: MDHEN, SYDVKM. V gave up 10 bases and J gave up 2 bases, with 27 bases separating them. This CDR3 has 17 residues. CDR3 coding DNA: TGTGCCACCGACGGCCCACGCCAGAAACCCGCGACCTACGAGCAGTACTTC. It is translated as CATDGPRQKPATYEQYF.

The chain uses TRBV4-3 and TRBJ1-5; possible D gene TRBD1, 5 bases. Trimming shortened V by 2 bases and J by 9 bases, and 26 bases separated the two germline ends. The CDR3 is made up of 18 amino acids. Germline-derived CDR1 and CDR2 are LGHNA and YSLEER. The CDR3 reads CASSQHRLERSPAWPQHF. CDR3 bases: TGCGCCAGCAGCCAACACAGGTTAGAAAGATCCCCGGCCTGGCCCCAGCATTTT.

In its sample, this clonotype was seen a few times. CDR3 in DNA: TGTGCCAGCAGGATCTCCCAGGGGCCCAACGAGCAGTACTTC. It is translated as CASRISQGPNEQYF. The V gene is TRBV6-5, the J gene TRBJ2-7, with D perhaps TRBD1 (6 bases). The CDR3 sequence is 14 residues long. The V gene's germline CDR1 is MNHEY and CDR2 SVGAGI. Trimming removed 6 bases at V and 5 bases at J, with 17 bases between.

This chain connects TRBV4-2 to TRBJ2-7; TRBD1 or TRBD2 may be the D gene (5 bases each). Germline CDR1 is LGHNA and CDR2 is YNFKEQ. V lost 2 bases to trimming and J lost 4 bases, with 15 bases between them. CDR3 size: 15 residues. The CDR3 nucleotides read TGTGCCAGCAGCCAACAACAGACAGAGGGGTACGAGCAGTACTTC. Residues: CASSQQQTEGYEQYF.

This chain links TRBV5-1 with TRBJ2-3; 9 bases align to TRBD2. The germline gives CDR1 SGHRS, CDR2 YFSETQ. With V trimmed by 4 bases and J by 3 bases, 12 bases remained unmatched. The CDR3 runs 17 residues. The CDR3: CASSPPSGEPLTDTQYF. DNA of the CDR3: TGCGCCAGCAGCCCACCTAGCGGGGAGCCCCTAACAGATACGCAGTATTTT.

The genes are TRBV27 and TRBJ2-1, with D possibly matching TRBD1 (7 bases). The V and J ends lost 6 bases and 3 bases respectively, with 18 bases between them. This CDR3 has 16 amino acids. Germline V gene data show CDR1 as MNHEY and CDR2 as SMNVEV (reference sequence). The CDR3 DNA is TGTGCCAGCAGCCAAGACAGGGCGGGAAACTACAATGAGCAGTTCTTC. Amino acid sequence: CASSQDRAGNYNEQFF.